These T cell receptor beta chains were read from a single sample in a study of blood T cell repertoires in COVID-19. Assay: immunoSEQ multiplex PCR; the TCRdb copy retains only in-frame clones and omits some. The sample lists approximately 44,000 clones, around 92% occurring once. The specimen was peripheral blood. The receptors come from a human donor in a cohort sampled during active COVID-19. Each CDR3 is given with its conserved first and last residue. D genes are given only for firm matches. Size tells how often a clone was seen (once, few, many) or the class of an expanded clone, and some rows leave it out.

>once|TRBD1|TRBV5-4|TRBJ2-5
CASSLGQGKETQYF
TGTGCCAGCAGCTTGGGACAGGGCAAGGAGACCCAGTACTTC
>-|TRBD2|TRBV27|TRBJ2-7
CASSVRGVAGALSYEQYF
TGTGCCAGCAGTGTCCGGGGGGTGGCGGGCGCCCTCTCCTACGAGCAGTACTTC
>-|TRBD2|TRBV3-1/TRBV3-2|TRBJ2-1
CASSHHPGLVQFF
TGTGCCAGCAGCCATCACCCGGGACTAGTACAGTTCTTC
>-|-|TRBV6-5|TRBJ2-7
CASSYSGASPYEQYF
TGTGCCAGCAGTTACTCGGGGGCAAGTCCCTACGAGCAGTACTTC
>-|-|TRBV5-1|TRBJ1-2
CASSLAGGRYDYGYTF
TGCGCCAGCAGCTTGGCGGGGGGGAGGTACGACTATGGCTACACCTTC
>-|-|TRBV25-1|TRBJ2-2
CASRAGITNTGELFF
TGTGCCAGCAGAGCAGGGATCACGAACACCGGGGAGCTGTTTTTT
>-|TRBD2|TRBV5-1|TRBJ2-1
CATKLAGSPYNEQFF
TGCGCCACCAAATTAGCGGGATCTCCCTACAATGAGCAGTTCTTC
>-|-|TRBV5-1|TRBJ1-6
CASSDTGNSPLHF
TGCGCCAGCAGCGATACAGGGAATTCACCCCTCCACTTT
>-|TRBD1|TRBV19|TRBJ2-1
CASSTRTGRFDEQFF
TGTGCCAGTAGTACTCGGACAGGGAGGTTTGATGAGCAGTTCTTC
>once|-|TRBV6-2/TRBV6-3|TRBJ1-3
CASSYSDGSSGNTIYF
TGTGCCAGCAGTTACTCGGACGGGAGCTCTGGAAACACCATATATTTT
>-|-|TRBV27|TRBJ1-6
CASSFWQDNSPLHF
TGTGCCAGCAGTTTTTGGCAGGATAATTCACCCCTCCACTTT
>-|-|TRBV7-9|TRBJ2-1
CASREKRRLGNEQFF
TGTGCCAGCAGGGAGAAGCGGCGGCTGGGCAATGAGCAGTTCTTC
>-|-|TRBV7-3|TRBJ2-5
CASSSSGNSRETQYF
TGTGCCAGCAGCTCCTCCGGGAACAGTAGGGAGACCCAGTACTTC
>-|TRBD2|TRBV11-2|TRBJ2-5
CASSLGAGWYQETQYF
TGTGCCAGCAGCTTAGGAGCGGGATGGTACCAAGAGACCCAGTACTTC
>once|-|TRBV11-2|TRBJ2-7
CASSRRGYEQYF
TGTGCCAGCAGCCGCAGGGGCTACGAGCAGTACTTC
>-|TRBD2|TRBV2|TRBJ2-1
CASTEGGLALFF
TGTGCCAGCACCGAAGGTGGACTAGCGCTGTTCTTC
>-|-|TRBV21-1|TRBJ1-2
CASSKVGQLLGYTF
TGTGCCAGCAGCAAAGTCGGACAACTGTTAGGCTACACCTTC
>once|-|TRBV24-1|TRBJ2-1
CATSVGNEQFF
TGTGCCACCAGTGTCGGCAATGAGCAGTTCTTC
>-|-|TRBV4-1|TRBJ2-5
CASSRWGDQETQYF
TGCGCCAGCAGCCGGTGGGGAGATCAAGAGACCCAGTACTTC
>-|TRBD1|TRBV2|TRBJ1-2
CASSEASIGGGVYGYTF
TGTGCCAGCAGTGAAGCGAGCATAGGAGGGGGCGTTTATGGCTACACCTTC
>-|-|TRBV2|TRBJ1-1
CASRAGGANEAFF
TGTGCCAGCAGAGCCGGGGGGGCGAATGAAGCTTTCTTT
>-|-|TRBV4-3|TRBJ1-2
CASSQGRRTPGGYTF
TGCGCCAGCAGCCAAGGCCGTCGTACACCTGGCGGCTACACCTTC
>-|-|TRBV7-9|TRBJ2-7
CASSLGGGSPYEQYF
TGTGCCAGCAGCTTAGGGGGAGGATCCCCCTACGAGCAGTACTTC
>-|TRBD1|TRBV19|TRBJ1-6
CASSSRGQGAGNSPLHF
TGTGCCAGTAGTTCCCGCGGACAGGGGGCAGGGAATTCACCCCTCCACTTT
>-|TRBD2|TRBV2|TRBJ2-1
CASSTFIGGTKQFF
TGTGCCAGCAGTACTTTTATAGGCGGGACTAAACAGTTCTTC
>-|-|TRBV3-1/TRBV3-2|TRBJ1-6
CASSPLVGQYNSPLHF
TGTGCCAGCAGCCCCCTCGTAGGACAGTATAATTCACCCCTCCACTTT
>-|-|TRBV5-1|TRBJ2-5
CASSSTGGRETQYF
TGCGCCAGCAGCTCGACGGGCGGGCGAGAGACCCAGTACTTC
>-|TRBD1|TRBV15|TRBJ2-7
CATSSRSQGNFYEQYF
TGTGCCACCAGCAGCCGGTCACAGGGGAATTTCTACGAGCAGTACTTC
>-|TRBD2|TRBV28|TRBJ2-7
CASSFGTSGSGVEQYF
TGTGCCAGCAGTTTCGGGACTAGCGGGTCGGGTGTCGAGCAGTACTTC
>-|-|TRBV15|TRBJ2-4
CATSRGTGSNVNIQYF
TGTGCCACCAGCAGAGGAACAGGTTCCAACGTAAACATTCAGTACTTC
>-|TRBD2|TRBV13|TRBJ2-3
CASSVSRTSGRLGITDTQYF
TGTGCCAGCAGCGTCAGTAGGACTAGCGGGAGACTGGGCATCACAGATACGCAGTATTTT
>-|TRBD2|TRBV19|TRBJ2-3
CATSGSGHTQYF
TGTGCAACTAGCGGGAGTGGGCATACGCAGTATTTT
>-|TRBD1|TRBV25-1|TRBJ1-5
CASSDGTGGFQPQHF
TGTGCCAGCAGCGACGGGACAGGGGGTTTTCAGCCCCAGCATTTT
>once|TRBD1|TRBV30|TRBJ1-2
CACFAYRDRGIYGYTF
TGTGCCTGTTTTGCGTACCGGGACAGGGGCATCTATGGCTACACCTTC
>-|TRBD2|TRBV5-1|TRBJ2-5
CASSPRLGWEGTQYF
TGCGCCAGCAGCCCCAGGCTAGGCTGGGAGGGGACCCAGTACTTC